This T cell receptor (beta chain) comes out of a study of identical twins. Study results and limitations: Donors were not followed over many years; analysis was cross-sectional.

TCRdb recomputed calls from the 5' RACE reads with MiXCR, one row per CDR3 protein. The sample has roughly 770,000 distinct CDR3 sequences, roughly 18% seen once. The CDR3 is 15 amino acids. J gave up 8 bases and V 0 bases, and 7 bases lay outside the gene matches. Germline V CDR1 and CDR2: SEHNR, FQNEAQ (reference sequence). Comments on this clonotype: Its specificity is not known.

This sample was also put to use in a study of T cells expressing NK-cell markers.

Sequencing was performed on PBMCs. The clonotype comes from a woman aged 18-35 years in good health. The chain employs TRBV7-9 and TRBJ2-5; TRBD2 aligns across 9 bases. CDR3 protein: CASSLAPRGGFTQYF. CDR3 sequence (DNA): TGTGCCAGCAGCTTAGCACCGCGGGGGGGCTTCACCCAGTACTTC.